The 32 T cell receptor beta chains reported below all come from one sample, sequenced in a study of blood T cell repertoires in COVID-19. Generated by immunoSEQ multiplex PCR, the TCRdb table keeps only in-frame clones and is missing some. The sample consists of more than 95,000 clones, approximately 90% of them appearing once. The sequenced material came from peripheral blood. The receptors were sampled from a woman over 75 in a cohort sampled during active COVID-19.

This chain uses TRBV5-1 with TRBJ2-2; 12 bases fit TRBD1. The CDR3 has 16 amino acids. V lost 2 bases and J lost 6; bases outside the gene matches: 5. In germline, CDR1 is SGHRS, CDR2 YFSETQ. The CDR3 DNA sequence: TGCGCCAGCAGCTTCGGGGGACAGGGGGCCGCCGGGGAGCTGTTTTTT. Its translation: CASSFGGQGAAGELFF.

The chain recombines TRBV12-3 or TRBV12-4 with TRBJ1-5, with D maybe TRBD1 (6 bases). The V gene lost 6 bases and the J gene lost 4 bases, with 10 bases spanning the gap. The CDR3 contains 13 residues. This CDR3 reads CASSRGGNQPQHF. In DNA, the CDR3 is TGTGCCAGCAGCCGAGGGGGTAATCAGCCCCAGCATTTT.

The rearrangement links TRBV27 to TRBJ1-5; 7 bases map to TRBD1. Losses at the gene ends were 6 bases for V and 0 bases for J; bases not matched to a gene: 5. This CDR3 region has 15 residues. The germline gives CDR1 MNHEY, CDR2 SMNVEV (reference sequence). The CDR3, as DNA: TGTGCCAGCAGCCCGGACAGGTATAGCAATCAGCCCCAGCATTTT. Protein product: CASSPDRYSNQPQHF.

The chain carries TRBV7-9 and TRBJ1-2; D call uncertain. V was trimmed by 1 base and J by 0 bases, leaving 6 bases between them. This CDR3 region has 14 residues. CDR1 is SEHNR and CDR2 is FQNEAQ in the germline V gene (reference sequence). CDR3 protein: CASSLDTANYGYTF. The CDR3 DNA reads TGTGCCAGCAGCTTAGACACAGCTAACTATGGCTACACCTTC.

The V and J genes are TRBV5-1 and TRBJ2-1; 9 bases fit TRBD2. CDR1 is SGHRS and CDR2 is YFSETQ in the germline V gene. The CDR3 extends over 17 amino acids. After removal of 0 bases from V and 6 bases from J, the junction contained 10 bases not matched to a gene. Written as DNA, the CDR3 is TGCGCCAGCAGCTTGGCCGGGTTGGCGGGGGGGCTCAATGAGCAGTTCTTC. Residues: CASSLAGLAGGLNEQFF.

The genes are TRBV10-1 and TRBJ2-5; tentatively, D is TRBD2 (5 bases). V lost 7 bases to trimming and J lost 7 bases, with 16 bases between them. In germline, CDR1 is WNHNN, CDR2 SYGVQD (reference sequence). The CDR3 has 13 residues. The CDR3 here is CASTPRSGGTQYF. The CDR3 DNA is TGCGCCAGCACCCCCCGGTCAGGAGGGACCCAGTACTTC.

The chain joins TRBV18 to TRBJ1-5; perhaps TRBD1 as D (5 bases). This CDR3 has 13 amino acids. CDR1 is KGHSH, CDR2 LQKENI, per germline. The V gene lost 5 bases and the J gene lost 5 bases, with 10 bases spanning the gap. The CDR3, as DNA: TGTGCCAGCTCAGGGGGGATGGATCAGCCCCAGCATTTT. It encodes CASSGGMDQPQHF.

This clone was counted a single time. This sequence joins TRBV10-3 and TRBJ2-1; the match to TRBD2 covers 12 bases. The V gene end was trimmed by 3 bases and the J gene end by 10 bases; junction bases not matched to a gene: 4. The CDR3 runs to 14 residues. Germline V CDR1 and CDR2: ENHRY, SYGVKD. CDR3 region: CAISELAGGREQFF. The CDR3 DNA reads as TGTGCCATCAGTGAACTAGCGGGGGGCAGGGAGCAGTTCTTC.

The rearrangement uses TRBV29-1 and TRBJ2-5; D might be TRBD2 (5 bases). This CDR3 is 12 amino acids long. CDR1 SQVTM and CDR2 ANQGSEA come from the germline V gene. V was shortened by 8 bases and J by 5 bases, with 15 bases between the two germline ends. CDR3 sequence reads: CSLFLAGETQYF. CDR3 DNA sequence: TGCAGCCTTTTTCTAGCTGGGGAGACCCAGTACTTC.

V usage is TRBV7-3 and J usage is TRBJ2-3; 14 bases are shared with TRBD2. V trimming: 5 bases; J trimming: 9 bases; junction bases outside the gene matches: 7. CDR1 and CDR2 from the germline V gene are SGHTA and FQGTGA. The CDR3 covers 15 residues. The chain's CDR3 is CASSVGTSGGLTQYF. In nucleotides, the CDR3 is TGTGCCAGCAGCGTGGGGACTAGCGGGGGATTAACGCAGTATTTT.

Concerning this clone: An end of the junction does not agree with germline; a read error may underlie this. The CDR3, as DNA: TGTGTCAGCGGATCCGGGACAACCCGGTCCACTGAAGCTTTCTTT. Protein product: CVSGSGTTRSTEAFF. The V gene is TRBV5-8, the J gene TRBJ1-1, with D perhaps TRBD1 (6 bases). The CDR3 is made up of 15 amino acids. Germline lookup yields CDR1 SGHTS and CDR2 YDEGEE.

This clone was found once. This chain joins TRBV18 and TRBJ1-1; 11 bases agree with TRBD1. V trimming: 3 bases; J trimming: 1 base; junction bases outside the gene matches: 1. This CDR3 has 15 amino acids. Germline V gene lookup returns CDR1 KGHSH and CDR2 LQKENI. DNA for the CDR3: TGTGCCAGCTCACCTGGACAGGGGGCGAACACTGAAGCTTTCTTT. It yields the protein CASSPGQGANTEAFF.

The chain combines TRBV30 with TRBJ1-6, with a possible D match to TRBD1 (6 bases). CDR1 GTSNPN and CDR2 SVGIG come from the germline V gene (reference sequence). V lost 5 bases and J 7 bases, leaving 12 bases between the germline ends. The CDR3 runs to 13 residues. The CDR3 here is CAWVRQGNSPLHF. Written as DNA, the CDR3 is TGTGCCTGGGTTCGGCAGGGGAATTCACCCCTCCACTTT.

The chain recombines TRBV5-1 with TRBJ2-7; 11 nucleotides align to TRBD2. Trimming took 3 bases from V and 0 from J; bases not matched to a gene: 8. Germline V gives CDR1 SGHRS, CDR2 YFSETQ. The CDR3 has 17 residues. CDR3 in amino acids: CASSSGTSGRSSYEQYF. CDR3 nucleotides: TGCGCCAGCAGCTCCGGGACTAGCGGCCGGAGCTCCTACGAGCAGTACTTC. Supplemented by reference TRBV5-1 and TRBJ2-7, the full variable domain reads KAGVTQTPRYLIKTRGQQVTLSCSPISGHRSVSWYQQTPGQGLQFLFEYFSETQRNKGNFPGRFSGRQFSNSRSEMNVSTLELGDSALYLCASSSGTSGRSSYEQYFGPGTRLTVT.

The CDR3 sequence is CASSYRGRTEAFF. DNA for the CDR3: TGTGCCAGCAGTTACAGGGGGCGTACTGAAGCTTTCTTT. This chain joins TRBV6-5 and TRBJ1-1, with 7 bases identical to TRBD1. The CDR3 extends over 13 amino acids. V lost 2 bases to trimming and J lost 5 bases; unmatched junction nucleotides: 2. Germline V CDR1 and CDR2: MNHEY, SVGAGI.

This clone occurred a few times. The rearrangement uses TRBV30 and TRBJ2-7; a possible D gene is TRBD2 (6 bases). The CDR3 extends over 15 amino acids. V lost 0 bases and J lost 2, with 14 bases in between. Germline V CDR1 and CDR2: GTSNPN, SVGIG (reference sequence). CDR3 residues: CAWSVARGGTYEQYF. In DNA, the CDR3 is TGTGCCTGGAGTGTGGCCCGTGGCGGGACCTACGAGCAGTACTTC.

Concerning this clone: The sample has other DNA sequences that encode this CDR3 too. V is TRBV9 and J is TRBJ2-1, with D perhaps TRBD2 (6 bases). With 2 bases removed from V and 2 bases from J, the gap between germline ends came to 8 bases. The CDR3 runs to 14 residues. Germline assignment: CDR1 SGDLS and CDR2 YYNGEE. CDR3 amino acids: CASSVGGTYNEQFF. CDR3 nucleotide sequence: TGTGCCAGCAGCGTGGGGGGAACCTACAATGAGCAGTTCTTC.

V and J are TRBV6-6 and TRBJ2-1; the D gene is possibly TRBD2 (6 bases). Trimming stripped 6 bases from V and 2 bases from J, with 17 bases between. This CDR3 is built from 16 residues. The germline CDR1 and CDR2 sequences are MNHNY and SVGAGI (reference sequence). The CDR3 DNA reads as TGTGCCAGCAGCCCCCCACGACTAGGCCCCTACAATGAGCAGTTCTTC. Protein: CASSPPRLGPYNEQFF.

The V gene is TRBV10-1, the J gene TRBJ2-1; the D gene is possibly TRBD2 (7 bases). Germline V lookup: CDR1 WNHNN, CDR2 SYGVQD (reference sequence). V was trimmed by 2 bases and J by 2 bases, leaving 25 bases between them. The CDR3 runs 20 residues. CDR3 residues: CASSERGTNWNRVTYNEQFF. CDR3 DNA: TGCGCCAGCAGTGAGAGGGGGACTAATTGGAATAGAGTCACCTACAATGAGCAGTTCTTC.

The chain combines TRBV6-5 with TRBJ1-1; TRBD1 matches 7 bases. The CDR3 is made up of 12 amino acids. V was pared by 10 bases and J by 3 bases, with 5 bases of the junction left unmatched. The germline gives CDR1 MNHEY, CDR2 SVGAGI. Here the CDR3 DNA reads TGTGCCATCATGGGACAGCACACTGAAGCTTTCTTT. Translation gives CAIMGQHTEAFF.

The chain uses TRBV7-2 and TRBJ2-7; 7 bases map to TRBD2. Germline assignment: CDR1 SGHTA and CDR2 FQGNSA. The CDR3 length is 15 residues. V trimming: 5 bases; J trimming: 3 bases; junction bases outside the gene matches: 10. The CDR3 is CASSLPLGGSYEQYF. The DNA of the CDR3 is TGTGCCAGCAGCCTGCCCTTGGGGGGGAGCTACGAGCAGTACTTC.

CDR3 sequence: CASRTSGGVGEQFF. CDR3 DNA: TGTGCCAGCCGGACTAGCGGGGGGGTCGGTGAGCAGTTCTTC. The chain links TRBV6-5 to TRBJ2-1; TRBD2 agrees at 15 bases. Trimming at V came to 8 bases and at J to 9 bases, leaving 5 bases not matched to a gene. In germline, CDR1 is MNHEY, CDR2 SVGAGI. There are 14 residues in the CDR3.

The V call is TRBV11-3, the J call TRBJ2-1, with 10 bases matching TRBD2. The CDR3 is 17 residues long. The V segment lost 4 bases and the J segment 4 bases; nucleotides outside the gene matches: 10. In germline, CDR1 is SGHNT, CDR2 YENEEA. In DNA, the CDR3 is TGTGCCAGCAGCTCGAGCGCGGGACTAGCGCCGTACAATGAGCAGTTCTTC. Translating it yields CASSSSAGLAPYNEQFF.

This chain uses TRBV12-5 with TRBJ2-5; a possible D gene is TRBD2 (7 bases). Trimming shortened V by 6 bases and J by 5 bases, and 13 bases separated the two germline ends. CDR3 length: 13 amino acids. Germline values: CDR1 LGHNT, CDR2 FRNRAP. CDR3 protein: CASGEGGTETQYF. CDR3 DNA sequence: TGTGCTAGTGGGGAGGGGGGGACGGAGACCCAGTACTTC.

The chain combines TRBV28 with TRBJ1-1; 8 positions match TRBD1. The CDR3 runs to 15 residues. Germline trimming cut 5 bases from V and 4 bases from J; bases unmatched to any gene: 9. Per the germline V gene, CDR1 is MDHEN and CDR2 is SYDVKM. The CDR3 is CASSLRQGWTTEAFF. CDR3 DNA: TGTGCCAGCAGTCTAAGACAGGGGTGGACCACTGAAGCTTTCTTT.

This chain links TRBV18 with TRBJ1-5, with 10 nucleotides matching TRBD1. V trimming: 2 bases; J trimming: 2 bases; junction bases outside the gene matches: 3. The CDR3 has 16 amino acids. CDR1 is KGHSH and CDR2 is LQKENI in the germline V gene. The CDR3 nucleotides read TGTGCCAGCTCACCAGGGACAGGGGCAGGCAATCAGCCCCAGCATTTT. Translation gives CASSPGTGAGNQPQHF.

The V gene is TRBV2, the J gene TRBJ2-7; the D is unclear. The CDR3 runs to 14 residues. V gave up 6 bases and J gave up 0 bases, with 12 bases separating them. The germline V gene encodes CDR1 SNHLY and CDR2 FYNNEI. CDR3 residues: CASRVTSSSYEQYF. CDR3 in DNA: TGTGCCAGCAGGGTGACAAGTAGCTCCTACGAGCAGTACTTC.

This chain joins TRBV30 and TRBJ2-1; TRBD2 is a possible D gene (6 bases). V lost 2 bases and J 8 bases, leaving 10 bases between the germline ends. CDR3 size: 12 residues. Per the germline V gene, CDR1 is GTSNPN and CDR2 is SVGIG (reference sequence). This CDR3 is CAWSRGSYEQFF. CDR3 nucleotides: TGTGCCTGGAGTCGGGGGAGTTATGAGCAGTTCTTC. Complete variable domain (other parts from reference TRBV30 and TRBJ2-1): SQTIHQWPATLVQPVGSPLSLECTVEGTSNPNLYWYRQAAGRGLQLLFYSVGIGQISSEVPQNLSASRPQDRQFILSSKKLLLSDSGFYLCAWSRGSYEQFFGPGTRLTVL.

CDR3 sequence: CASSAKRQLSTDTQYF. CDR3 coding DNA: TGTGCCAGCAGCGCGAAGCGGCAGCTAAGCACAGATACGCAGTATTTT. The chain employs TRBV7-9 and TRBJ2-3, with a weak D call TRBD2 (5 bases). This CDR3 region has 16 residues. The V gene's germline CDR1 is SEHNR and CDR2 FQNEAQ (reference sequence). The V end was cut by 5 bases, the J end by 0 bases, with 15 bases between. Supplemented by reference TRBV7-9 and TRBJ2-3, the full variable domain reads DTGVSQNPRHKITKRGQNVTFRCDPISEHNRLYWYRQTLGQGPEFLTYFQNEAQLEKSRLLSDRFSAERPKGSFSTLEIQRTEQGDSAMYLCASSAKRQLSTDTQYFGPGTRLTVL.

The chain employs TRBV5-1 and TRBJ2-5; maybe TRBD2 (5 bases). Trimming took 0 bases from V and 5 from J, leaving 20 bases between them. Per germline, CDR1 SGHRS and CDR2 YFSETQ. This CDR3 contains 17 residues. CDR3 protein: CASSLAGGSPLGETQYF. The CDR3 DNA is TGCGCCAGCAGCTTGGCCGGCGGGTCCCCCCTAGGGGAGACCCAGTACTTC.

The chain is built from TRBV18 and TRBJ1-1; tentatively, D is TRBD1 (5 bases). V lost 3 bases to trimming and J lost 3 bases, with 11 bases between them. CDR3 length: 14 residues. Per the germline V gene, CDR1 is KGHSH and CDR2 is LQKENI. CDR3 in DNA: TGTGCCAGCTCACCGGGCAGGGTGGACACTGAAGCTTTCTTT. The encoded protein is CASSPGRVDTEAFF.

The chain links TRBV5-1 to TRBJ2-1, with TRBD2 matching over 12 bases. The germline CDR1 and CDR2 sequences are SGHRS and YFSETQ. CDR3 length: 18 amino acids. V lost 0 bases, J lost 3 bases, and 7 bases stayed unmatched. The CDR3 DNA reads TGCGCCAGCAGCTTGGCCCTAGCGGGAGGGTCAAACTACAATGAGCAGTTCTTC. Amino acids: CASSLALAGGSNYNEQFF.